The rows below give T cell receptor beta chains drawn from one sample of a study of PD-1 blockade in classical Hodgkin lymphoma. Clones were read by immunoSEQ multiplex PCR, and TCRdb kept only the in-frame ones, dropping some. The sample includes roughly 70,000 clones, 93% of them seen just once. The sequencing input was peripheral blood mononuclear cells (PBMCs). The origin of the receptors is a human donor with classical Hodgkin lymphoma. CDR3s include the opening cysteine and the closing phenylalanine or tryptophan. A D gene is named only where the DNA matches it firmly. Clone size appears in some rows only: once, few, many, or a class for an expanded clone.

D gene,J gene,V gene,clone size,CDR3 DNA,CDR3 protein
TRBD1,TRBJ1-5,TRBV19,-,TGTGCCAGTAGCTGGACAGGTAGCAATCAGCCCCAGCATTTT,CASSWTGSNQPQHF
-,TRBJ1-3,TRBV30,-,TGTGCCTGGAGTGTGACCAAGACAAGTGGAAACACCATATATTTT,CAWSVTKTSGNTIYF
-,TRBJ2-7,TRBV6-1,-,TGTGCCAGCAGTTACGGCAGGGAGCAGTACTTC,CASSYGREQYF
-,TRBJ2-6,TRBV30,-,TGTGCCTGGAATCCAGACCTCTCTGGGGCCAACGTCCTGACTTTC,CAWNPDLSGANVLTF
TRBD2,TRBJ2-1,TRBV7-9,-,TGTGCCAGCAGCTTAGGGGGACTAGCGGGGGCCTACAATGAGCAGTTCTTC,CASSLGGLAGAYNEQFF
TRBD1,TRBJ1-5,TRBV6-1,-,TGTGCCAGCACGGGACAGAGCAATCAGCCCCAGCATTTT,CASTGQSNQPQHF
TRBD1,TRBJ1-3,TRBV5-1,-,TGCGCCAGCAGCTTGAACCAGGGGGTGATAGCTGGAAACACCATATATTTT,CASSLNQGVIAGNTIYF
-,TRBJ2-1,TRBV25-1,-,TGTGCCAGCACCCCGAGGAAAGGGTCGAGCTCCTACAATGAGCAGTTCTTC,CASTPRKGSSSYNEQFF
-,TRBJ2-7,TRBV9,-,TGTGCCAGCAGCGTAGTCGAGAGGGATAAGCAGTACTTC,CASSVVERDKQYF
-,TRBJ2-6,TRBV10-2,-,TGCGCCAGCGGCGCAGGCTACTCTGGGGCCAACGTCCTGACTTTC,CASGAGYSGANVLTF
TRBD1,TRBJ2-2,TRBV9,-,TGTGCCAGCAGTCTTCGGGGGACAGGGAACACCGGGGAGCTGTTTTTT,CASSLRGTGNTGELFF
-,TRBJ2-3,TRBV30,once,TGTGCCTGGAGCGGGGAGTCAGATACGCAGTATTTT,CAWSGESDTQYF
-,TRBJ2-3,TRBV9,-,TGTGCCAGCAGCGTTATAGCGGCGCGCACAGATACGCAGTATTTT,CASSVIAARTDTQYF
-,TRBJ1-5,TRBV19,-,TGTGCCAGTAGTATAGGGGGGACACCCTATCAGCCCCAGCATTTT,CASSIGGTPYQPQHF
-,TRBJ1-1,TRBV5-4,-,TGTGCCAGCAGCTTGTTCTGGGGGGGCTCTGAAGCTTTCTTT,CASSLFWGGSEAFF
-,TRBJ2-1,TRBV19,-,TGTGCCAGTAGCTCCCAACTGCGTGTTGAGCAGTTCTTC,CASSSQLRVEQFF
-,TRBJ2-2,TRBV29-1,-,TGCAGCGTAGCTGAGAACACCGGGGAGCTGTTTTTT,CSVAENTGELFF
TRBD1,TRBJ2-7,TRBV2,-,TGTGCCAGCAGTGATGTCGGGACAGGGAATTCCTACGAGCAGTACTTC,CASSDVGTGNSYEQYF
-,TRBJ1-2,TRBV7-9,-,TGTGCCAGCGCCTCCGAGGGCGGAAGGGGTCAACGGGGTGGCTACACCTTC,CASASEGGRGQRGGYTF
-,TRBJ1-1,TRBV28,-,TGTGCCAGCAGTTTCAGGGGTGGCACTGAAGCTTTCTTT,CASSFRGGTEAFF
-,TRBJ1-2,TRBV29-1,-,TGCAGCGTTGAAGCCGGGATGGCCTATGGCTACACCTTC,CSVEAGMAYGYTF
-,TRBJ2-5,TRBV5-1,-,TGCGCCAGCAGCGTGGGACAAAATCCGACCCAGTACTTC,CASSVGQNPTQYF